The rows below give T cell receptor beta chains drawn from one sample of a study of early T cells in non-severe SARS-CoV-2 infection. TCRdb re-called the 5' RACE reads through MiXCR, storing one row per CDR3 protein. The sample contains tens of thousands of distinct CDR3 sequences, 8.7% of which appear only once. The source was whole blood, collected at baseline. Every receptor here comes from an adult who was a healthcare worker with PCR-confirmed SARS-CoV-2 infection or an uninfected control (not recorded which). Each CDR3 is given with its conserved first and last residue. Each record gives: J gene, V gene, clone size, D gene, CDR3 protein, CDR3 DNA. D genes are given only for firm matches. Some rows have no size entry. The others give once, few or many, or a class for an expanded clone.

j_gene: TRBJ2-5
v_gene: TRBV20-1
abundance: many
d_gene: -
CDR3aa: CSARDRKDFETQYF
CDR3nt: TGCAGTGCTAGAGATCGGAAAGATTTCGAGACCCAGTACTTC

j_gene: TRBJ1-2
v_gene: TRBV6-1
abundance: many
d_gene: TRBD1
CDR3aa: CASTLNRGANYGYTF
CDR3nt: TGTGCCAGCACCCTAAACAGGGGGGCTAACTATGGCTACACCTTC

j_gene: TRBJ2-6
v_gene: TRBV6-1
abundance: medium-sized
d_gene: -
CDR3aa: CASNMASTSGANVLTF
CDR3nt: TGTGCCAGCAATATGGCCAGTACCTCTGGGGCCAACGTCCTGACTTTC

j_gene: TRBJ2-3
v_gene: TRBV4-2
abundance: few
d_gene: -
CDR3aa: CASSQTAGGLSTDTQYF
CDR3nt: TGTGCCAGCAGCCAAACGGCCGGGGGCCTGAGCACAGATACGCAGTATTTT

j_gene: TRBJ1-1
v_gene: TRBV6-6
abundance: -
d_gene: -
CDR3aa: CASSSRTRANTEAFF
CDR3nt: TGTGCCAGCAGTTCGAGGACGCGCGCTAACACTGAAGCTTTCTTT

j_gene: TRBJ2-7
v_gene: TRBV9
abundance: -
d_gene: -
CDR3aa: CASSPAPGLAYEQYF
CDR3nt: TGTGCCAGCAGTCCCGCCCCGGGCCTGGCCTACGAGCAGTACTTC

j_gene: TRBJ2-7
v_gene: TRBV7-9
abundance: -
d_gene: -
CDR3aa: CASSLATRGPYEQYF
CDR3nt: TGTGCCAGCAGCTTAGCGACTAGAGGGCCCTACGAGCAGTACTTC

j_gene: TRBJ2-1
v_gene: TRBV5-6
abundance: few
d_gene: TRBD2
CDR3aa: CASSLRGGRSYNEQFF
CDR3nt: TGTGCCAGCAGCTTGAGAGGCGGGAGGTCCTACAATGAGCAGTTCTTC

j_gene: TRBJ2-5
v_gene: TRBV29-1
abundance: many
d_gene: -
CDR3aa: CSVVVGAQETQYF
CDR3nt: TGCAGCGTTGTAGTCGGGGCTCAAGAGACCCAGTACTTC

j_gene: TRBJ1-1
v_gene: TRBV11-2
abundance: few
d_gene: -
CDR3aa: CASSQRGGGEAFF
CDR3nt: TGTGCCAGCAGCCAGCGTGGGGGAGGTGAAGCTTTCTTT

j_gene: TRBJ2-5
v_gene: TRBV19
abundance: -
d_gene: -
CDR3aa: CASSISIQETQYF
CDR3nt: TGTGCCAGTAGTATCTCCATTCAAGAGACCCAGTACTTC

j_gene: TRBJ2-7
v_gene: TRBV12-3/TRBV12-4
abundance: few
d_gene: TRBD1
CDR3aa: CASSPGTGWPIGRFDYEQYF
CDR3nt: TGTGCCAGCAGCCCCGGGACAGGGTGGCCTATTGGCCGCTTCGACTACGAGCAGTACTTC

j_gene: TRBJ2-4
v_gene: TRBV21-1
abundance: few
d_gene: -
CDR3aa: CASSKGPGQAKNIQYF
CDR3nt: TGTGCCAGCAGCAAAGGGCCAGGTCAAGCCAAAAACATTCAGTACTTC

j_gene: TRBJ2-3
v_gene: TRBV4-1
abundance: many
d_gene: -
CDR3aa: CASSRSQRYGTDTQYF
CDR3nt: TGCGCCAGCAGCCGGTCACAGAGGTATGGCACAGATACGCAGTATTTT

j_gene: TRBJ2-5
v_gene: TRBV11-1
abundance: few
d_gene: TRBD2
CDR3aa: CASSLRAGVPGTQYF
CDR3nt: TGTGCCAGCAGCTTACGAGCGGGGGTCCCAGGGACCCAGTACTTC

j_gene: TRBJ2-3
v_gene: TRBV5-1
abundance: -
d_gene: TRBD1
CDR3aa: CASSYGQGIDTQYF
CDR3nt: TGCGCCAGCAGCTACGGACAGGGGATAGATACGCAGTATTTT

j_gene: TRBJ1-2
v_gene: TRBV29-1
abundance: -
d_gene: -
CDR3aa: CSVEQGSYGYTF
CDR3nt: TGCAGCGTGGAACAGGGATCCTATGGCTACACCTTC

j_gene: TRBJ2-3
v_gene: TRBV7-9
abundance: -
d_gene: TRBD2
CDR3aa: CASSFGAGGSDTQYF
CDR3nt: TGTGCCAGCAGCTTTGGAGCGGGAGGATCTGATACGCAGTATTTT

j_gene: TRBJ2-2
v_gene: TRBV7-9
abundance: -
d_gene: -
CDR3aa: CASTARGLNTGELFF
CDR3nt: TGTGCCAGCACCGCTAGGGGATTAAACACCGGGGAGCTGTTTTTT

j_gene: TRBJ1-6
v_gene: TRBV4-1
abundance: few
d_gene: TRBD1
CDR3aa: CASRPIAGTGYNSPLHF
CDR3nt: TGCGCCAGCAGACCGATCGCCGGGACAGGTTATAATTCACCCCTCCACTTT

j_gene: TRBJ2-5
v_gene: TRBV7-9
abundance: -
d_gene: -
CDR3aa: CASSPQGTAQETQYF
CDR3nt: TGTGCCAGCAGCCCCCAGGGGACCGCTCAAGAGACCCAGTACTTC

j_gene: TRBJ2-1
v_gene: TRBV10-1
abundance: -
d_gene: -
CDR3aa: CASSESINEQFF
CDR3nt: TGCGCCAGCAGTGAGTCAATCAATGAGCAGTTCTTC

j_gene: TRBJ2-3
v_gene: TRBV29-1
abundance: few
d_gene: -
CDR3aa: CSVEVTGVDTQYF
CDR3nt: TGCAGCGTTGAAGTCACAGGAGTGGATACGCAGTATTTT

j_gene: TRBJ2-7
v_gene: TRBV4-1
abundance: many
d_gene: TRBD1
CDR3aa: CASSQRDRGIYEQYF
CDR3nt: TGCGCCAGCAGCCAGCGGGACAGGGGAATCTACGAGCAGTACTTC

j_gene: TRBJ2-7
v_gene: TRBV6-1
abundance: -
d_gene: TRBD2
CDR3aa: CASRPRGLAEYEQYF
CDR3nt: TGTGCCAGCAGGCCGCGGGGACTAGCGGAGTACGAGCAGTACTTC

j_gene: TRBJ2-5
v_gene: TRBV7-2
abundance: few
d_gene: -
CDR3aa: CASSLGLRRETQYF
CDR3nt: TGTGCCAGCAGCTTGGGGCTTAGAAGAGAGACCCAGTACTTC

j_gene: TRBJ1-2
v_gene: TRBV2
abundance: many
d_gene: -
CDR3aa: CASSEGGVPDYGYTF
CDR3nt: TGTGCCAGCAGTGAAGGCGGGGTACCTGACTATGGCTACACCTTC

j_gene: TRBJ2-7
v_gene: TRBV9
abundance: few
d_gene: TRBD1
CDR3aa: CASSAGQGADEQYF
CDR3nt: TGTGCCAGCAGCGCAGGACAGGGGGCAGACGAGCAGTACTTC

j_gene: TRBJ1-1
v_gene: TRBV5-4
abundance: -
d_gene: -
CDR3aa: CASSPLIGPGGTEAFF
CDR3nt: TGTGCCAGCAGCCCGCTCATTGGCCCGGGGGGCACTGAAGCTTTCTTT

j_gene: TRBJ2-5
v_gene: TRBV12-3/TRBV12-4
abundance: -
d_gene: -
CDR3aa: CASSPSQETQYF
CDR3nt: TGTGCCAGCAGTCCATCCCAAGAGACCCAGTACTTC

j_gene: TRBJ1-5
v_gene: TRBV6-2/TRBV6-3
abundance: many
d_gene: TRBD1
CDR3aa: CASSPGGANQPQHF
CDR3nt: TGTGCCAGCAGCCCAGGGGGTGCCAATCAGCCCCAGCATTTT

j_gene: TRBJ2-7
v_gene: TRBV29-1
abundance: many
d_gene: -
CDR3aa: CSVGAGVSDEQYF
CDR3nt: TGCAGCGTGGGGGCAGGGGTGTCGGACGAGCAGTACTTC

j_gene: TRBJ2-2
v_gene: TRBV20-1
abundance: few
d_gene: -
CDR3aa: CSARTGTGELFF
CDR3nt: TGCAGTGCTAGAACAGGGACCGGGGAGCTGTTTTTT

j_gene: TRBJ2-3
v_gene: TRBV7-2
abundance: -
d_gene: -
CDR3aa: CASSSGAVTDTQYF
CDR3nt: TGTGCCAGCAGCTCGGGCGCCGTCACAGATACGCAGTATTTT

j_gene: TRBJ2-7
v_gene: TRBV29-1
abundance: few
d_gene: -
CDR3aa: CSVEDPRAPYYEQYF
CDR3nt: TGCAGCGTTGAAGATCCCCGCGCTCCCTACTACGAGCAGTACTTC

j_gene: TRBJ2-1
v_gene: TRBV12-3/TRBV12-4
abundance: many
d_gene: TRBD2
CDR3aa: CASSFGLAQLGSEQFF
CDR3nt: TGTGCCAGCAGTTTCGGACTAGCGCAATTGGGAAGTGAGCAGTTCTTC

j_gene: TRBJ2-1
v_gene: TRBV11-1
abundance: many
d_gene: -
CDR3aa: CASSLMPGLIAHEQFF
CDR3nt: TGTGCCAGCAGCTTAATGCCGGGACTGATTGCCCATGAGCAGTTCTTC

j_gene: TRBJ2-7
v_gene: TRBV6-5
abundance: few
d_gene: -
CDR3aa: CASSQEDATTYEQYF
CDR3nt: TGTGCCAGCAGTCAGGAGGACGCGACTACCTACGAGCAGTACTTC

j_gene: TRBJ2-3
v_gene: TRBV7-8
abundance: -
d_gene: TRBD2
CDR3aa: CASSSSPGGTDTQYF
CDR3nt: TGTGCCAGCAGCTCCAGCCCGGGGGGAACAGATACGCAGTATTTT

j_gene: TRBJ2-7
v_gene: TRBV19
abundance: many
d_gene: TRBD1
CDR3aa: CASGDSPYEQYF
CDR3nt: TGTGCCAGCGGGGACAGCCCTTACGAGCAGTACTTC

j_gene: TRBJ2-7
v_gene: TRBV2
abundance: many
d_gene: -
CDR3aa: CASGVGRDTYEQYF
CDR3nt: TGTGCCAGCGGAGTCGGTCGGGATACCTACGAGCAGTACTTC

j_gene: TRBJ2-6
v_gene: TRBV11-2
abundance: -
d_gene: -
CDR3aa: CASSLGISGANVLTF
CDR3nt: TGTGCCAGCAGCTTAGGGATATCTGGGGCCAACGTCCTGACTTTC

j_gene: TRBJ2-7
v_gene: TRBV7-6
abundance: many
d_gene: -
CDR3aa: CASSYTEYYEQYF
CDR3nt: TGTGCCAGCAGCTATACAGAGTACTACGAGCAGTACTTC

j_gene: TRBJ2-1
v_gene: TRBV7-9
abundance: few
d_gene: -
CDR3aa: CASSRNEQFF
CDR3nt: TGTGCCAGCAGCCGGAATGAGCAGTTCTTC

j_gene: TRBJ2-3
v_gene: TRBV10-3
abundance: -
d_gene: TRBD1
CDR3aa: CAISTPGQGTDTQYF
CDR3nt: TGTGCCATCAGCACACCGGGACAGGGGACAGATACGCAGTATTTT

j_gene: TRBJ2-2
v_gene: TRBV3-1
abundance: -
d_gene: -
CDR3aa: CASSQPITGELFF
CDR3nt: TGTGCCAGCAGCCAGCCTATCACCGGGGAGCTGTTTTTT

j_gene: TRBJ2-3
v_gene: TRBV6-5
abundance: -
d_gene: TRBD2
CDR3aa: CASSYSLAGETTDTQYF
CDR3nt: TGTGCCAGCAGTTACTCCCTAGCGGGGGAGACCACAGATACGCAGTATTTT

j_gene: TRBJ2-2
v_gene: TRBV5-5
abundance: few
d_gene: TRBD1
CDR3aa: CASSVPTGQLANTGELFF
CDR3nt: TGTGCCAGCAGCGTCCCGACAGGGCAGCTGGCGAACACCGGGGAGCTGTTTTTT